This T cell receptor beta chain appears in the sequencing data of a study of spatial heterogeneity in lung cancer (dated by TCRdb to between 2018 and 2021). Context from the whole study: The donors were approximately 70 patients from the lung TRACERx cohort who had early-stage, untreated non-small cell lung cancer. The study linked features of the TCR repertoire to counts of nonsynonymous mutations, which were determined by whole-exome sequencing of tumor tissue. In non-small cell lung cancer, the study quantitatively compared TCR alpha and beta repertoires across several tumor regions, matched nontumor lung, and blood. Beta-chain transcripts were consistently detected in greater numbers than alpha-chain transcripts, which likely reflects a higher abundance of beta-chain transcripts. Follow-up PBMC samples were sequenced whenever available, with a median time to follow-up of approximately 25 months after resection. In the raw uncorrected reads, each unique combination of TCR and UMI appeared on average more than ten times. At surgery, both alpha and beta chains were TCR-sequenced in over 200 tumor regions, 64 matched nontumor lung samples and 50 to 60 PBMC samples.

Study-level results and caveats: Ubiquitous expanded tumor TCRs were found in blood more often at tumor resection than at routine follow-up. Comparisons of baseline and follow-up blood repertoires included only around 15 patients. Confirming at a functional level the hypothesis that regional TCRs recognize regional mutations was considered to require additional single-cell paired TCR alpha and beta sequencing.

The germline V end is reduced by 5 bases and the J end by 1 base; junction bases left unmatched: 11. Inclusive of the bounding cysteine and phenylalanine, the CDR3 is 17 residues long. The CDR3 DNA has 51 bases and is translated from base 1. CDR1 and CDR2 are read off the germline V gene as MDHEN and SYDVKM. In light of the paper, this sample's time point label describes: blood at routine non-recurrence follow-up after resection. For TCR sequencing, whole RNA was extracted from tumor and nontumor lung tissue, or from cryopreserved PBMC samples, and no cell sorting was done. A patient was chosen for TCR sequencing only when enough RNA was available from at least two tumor regions. The method was 5' RACE. The run used a NextSeq 500. To allow correction of PCR and sequencing errors, the TCR library protocol tagged every TCR cDNA molecule with a unique molecular identifier. The paper's processing steps were these. TCR identification, UMI-based error correction and CDR3 extraction were performed with Decombinator tools. Expanded TCRs were defined as those above a frequency of 2 per 1,000, corresponding to the top 1% of the tumor frequency distribution. Rényi diversity was computed with the R vegan package after subsampling each repertoire 100 times to 5,000 TCRs. CDR3 similarity networks were constructed using string-kernel similarity of amino acid triplets, with links drawn between CDR3s whose pairwise similarity was above 0.82. TCRdb trimmed public reads at Q25 via fastp, called clones via MiXCR and kept in-frame beta chains. One record per CDR3 amino acid sequence lists the most common genes and DNA. TCRdb, not the authors, supplied the V and J calls. Within this sample are about 120,000 distinct CDR3 sequences, with more than 9% of them counted one time only. The ten largest clones represent roughly 15% of the sample.

About this clonotype itself: Its antigen remains undetermined. Nothing much larger sits one base from this clone, and base qualities are not available.

The TCR originated in a male donor with early-stage non-small cell lung cancer. The source material was PBMCs, sampled at follow-up. This chain is built from TRBV28 and TRBJ2-3, with 8 junctional bases fitting TRBD1. The CDR3 reads CASSHSAGGFGTDTQYF. The sequence in DNA is TGTGCCAGCAGTCACTCGGCAGGGGGCTTTGGCACAGATACGCAGTATTTT.